Following are 22 T cell receptor beta chains from one sample sequenced in a study of T cell responses to AZD1222 COVID-19 vaccine. Measured with immunoSEQ multiplex PCR; TCRdb has only the in-frame clones, and not every one. The profile shows 140,000 to 150,000 clones, 92% of them singletons. The sample here was peripheral blood, taken on day 0 of AZD1222 vaccination. Source of these receptors: an adult in good health.

This chain links TRBV6-9 with TRBJ1-5; possibly TRBD1 for D (5 bases). Trimming took off 7 bases at V and 0 bases at J, with 22 bases between the two ends. The CDR3 is 18 amino acids. CDR1 is MNHGY, CDR2 SVAAGI, per germline. CDR3 bases: TGTGCCAGCAAGGTAGTGGAGGGGTCACCCTTTAGCAATCAGCCCCAGCATTTT. As protein: CASKVVEGSPFSNQPQHF.

The rearrangement uses TRBV19 and TRBJ1-5, with D unresolved. This CDR3 comprises 14 residues. V shed 5 bases and J shed 1 base, with 9 bases lying between them. Germline V gene data show CDR1 as LNHDA and CDR2 as SQIVND (reference sequence). The CDR3 reads CASSPRVSNQPQHF. CDR3 nucleotides: TGTGCCAGTAGTCCCCGGGTGAGCAATCAGCCCCAGCATTTT.

This sequence joins TRBV27 and TRBJ1-2, with D possibly being TRBD1 (5 bases). The germline gives CDR1 MNHEY, CDR2 SMNVEV (reference sequence). V was cut by 5 bases and J by 4 bases, with 5 bases left in between. The CDR3 totals 11 residues. The CDR3 sequence is CASSRGYGYTF. DNA of the CDR3: TGTGCCAGCAGTAGGGGCTATGGCTACACCTTC.

The V gene is TRBV2, the J gene TRBJ1-1; maybe TRBD1 (5 bases). Germline CDR1 SNHLY, CDR2 FYNNEI. The CDR3 extends over 14 amino acids. Trimming left V 11 bases short and J 1 base short, with 17 bases between. The CDR3 spells CAHRAGGGNTEAFF. The CDR3 DNA sequence: TGTGCCCATCGGGCAGGCGGGGGGAACACTGAAGCTTTCTTT.

This chain joins TRBV5-1 and TRBJ1-2, with TRBD1 matching over 7 bases. Germline trimming cut 3 bases from V and 7 bases from J; bases unmatched to any gene: 9. Germline CDR1 reads SGHRS; CDR2 reads YFSETQ. There are 14 residues in the CDR3. The CDR3 DNA is TGCGCCAGCAGCTCCGACTCAGGGGGGAGTGGCTACACCTTC. Protein sequence: CASSSDSGGSGYTF.

The chain carries TRBV3-1 (or the pseudogene TRBV3-2) and TRBJ2-5; D perhaps matches TRBD2 (5 bases). Trimming removed 4 bases from V and 4 bases from J, with 13 bases in between. The CDR3 runs to 14 residues. Looked up from germline, CDR1 is LGHDT and CDR2 is YNNKEL (reference sequence). The DNA of the CDR3 is TGTGCCAGCAGCCCCCCGGGGTTTCGAGAGACCCAGTACTTC. Its translation is CASSPPGFRETQYF.

V is TRBV7-2 and J is TRBJ1-6; 7 nucleotides line up with TRBD1. Losses at the gene ends were 6 bases for V and 19 bases for J; bases not matched to a gene: 9. Germline loops: CDR1 SGHTA, CDR2 FQGNSA. CDR3 length equals 11 residues. CDR3 DNA: TGTGCCAGCAGTTGGACAGGCCAAAAACACTTT. The encoded protein is CASSWTGQKHF.

The chain carries TRBV19 and TRBJ1-2; TRBD1 matches 9 bases. Germline-derived CDR1 and CDR2 are LNHDA and SQIVND (reference sequence). This CDR3 is built from 13 residues. Trimming at V came to 4 bases and at J to 6 bases, leaving 3 bases not matched to a gene. The CDR3 protein is CASSRGQGHGYTF. The CDR3, as DNA: TGTGCCAGTAGTAGGGGACAGGGACATGGCTACACCTTC.

The CDR3 loop is CASSLADSQETQYF. CDR3 bases: TGCGCCAGCAGCTTGGCGGACAGTCAAGAGACCCAGTACTTC. The chain employs TRBV5-1 and TRBJ2-5; TRBD1 is a possible D gene (6 bases). Germline-derived CDR1 and CDR2 are SGHRS and YFSETQ. The CDR3 is 14 amino acids. V was clipped by 0 bases and J by 2 bases, with 8 bases between them.

J is TRBJ2-2 and V is TRBV2; TRBD1 agrees at 7 bases. The junction had 10 bases not matched to a gene; V was cut back by 8 bases and J by 4 bases. Germline lookup yields CDR1 SNHLY and CDR2 FYNNEI. The CDR3 sequence is 15 residues long. The CDR3 sequence: CASCWVQGVTGELFF. The DNA of the CDR3 is TGTGCCAGCTGTTGGGTTCAGGGGGTCACCGGGGAGCTGTTTTTT.

The V and J genes are TRBV25-1 and TRBJ2-1; the D is unclear. V was clipped by 3 bases and J by 3 bases, with 9 bases between them. CDR3 length: 14 residues. Germline lookup yields CDR1 MGHDK and CDR2 SYGVNS. CDR3 protein: CASSDLSDYNEQFF. The CDR3 coding sequence is TGTGCCAGCAGTGATCTATCGGACTACAATGAGCAGTTCTTC. Complete variable domain (other parts from reference TRBV25-1 and TRBJ2-1): EADIYQTPRYLVIGTGKKITLECSQTMGHDKMYWYQQDPGMELHLIHYSYGVNSTEKGDLSSESTVSRIRTEHFPLTLESARPSHTSQYLCASSDLSDYNEQFFGPGTRLTVL.

DNA of the CDR3: TGTGCTAGTGGTTTGGCTAGTGGGGCCCAGCCCCAGCATTTT. Its translation is CASGLASGAQPQHF. J is TRBJ1-5 and V is TRBV12-5; a weak D match, TRBD1 (5 bases). This CDR3 spans 14 amino acids. The germline CDR1 and CDR2 sequences are LGHNT and FRNRAP. V shed 1 base and J shed 7 bases, with 11 bases lying between them.

For the CDR3, the DNA is TGTGCCAGCGGACTCAACTCTAACAATGAGCAGTTCTTC. This sequence encodes CASGLNSNNEQFF. The chain employs TRBV28 and TRBJ2-1, with a tentative D call TRBD2 (5 bases). The CDR3 extends over 13 amino acids. V shed 8 bases and J shed 5 bases, with 13 bases lying between them. The germline CDR1 and CDR2 sequences are MDHEN and SYDVKM.

This sequence joins TRBV30 and TRBJ2-7; D is unclear. Germline-derived CDR1 and CDR2 are GTSNPN and SVGIG (reference sequence). V lost 4 bases and J 7 bases, leaving 11 bases between the germline ends. This CDR3 is built from 11 residues. The CDR3 region is CAWKSAREQYF. Here the CDR3 DNA reads TGTGCCTGGAAGTCGGCACGGGAGCAGTACTTC.

The chain links TRBV15 to TRBJ2-7; D is tentatively TRBD1 or TRBD2 (6 bases each). The V and J ends lost 1 base and 3 bases respectively, with 10 bases between them. CDR3 length: 14 residues. Germline CDR1 LNHNV, CDR2 YYDKDF (reference sequence). The CDR3 sequence is CATSRGGDNYEQYF. The CDR3 bases are TGTGCCACCAGCAGAGGCGGGGACAACTACGAGCAGTACTTC.

The chain recombines TRBV25-1 with TRBJ1-1; perhaps TRBD1 as D (5 bases). CDR3 length: 14 amino acids. The germline V gene has CDR1 MGHDK and CDR2 SYGVNS. Trimming pared 7 bases from V and 5 bases from J, leaving 17 bases between. This CDR3 reads CASTGPGRWTEAFF. DNA for the CDR3: TGTGCCAGCACGGGGCCCGGCCGGTGGACTGAAGCTTTCTTT.

The chain carries TRBV15 and TRBJ2-7, with D maybe TRBD1 (6 bases). Trimming removed 0 bases at V and 9 bases at J, with 9 bases between. Germline lookup yields CDR1 LNHNV and CDR2 YYDKDF (reference sequence). This CDR3 region has 12 residues. This CDR3 reads CATSRERGGQYF. The CDR3 coding sequence is TGTGCCACCAGCAGAGAGCGAGGGGGGCAGTACTTC. Using reference TRBV15 and TRBJ2-7 for the parts outside the CDR3, the full variable domain is DAMVIQNPRYQVTQFGKPVTLSCSQTLNHNVMYWYQQKSSQAPKLLFHYYDKDFNNEADTPDNFQSRRPNTSFCFLDIRSPGLGDTAMYLCATSRERGGQYFGPGTRLTVT.

J is TRBJ1-2 and V is TRBV10-1; TRBD1 matches at 7 bases. The CDR3 runs to 16 residues. Trimming took 0 bases from V and 5 from J; bases not matched to a gene: 9. The V gene's germline CDR1 is WNHNN and CDR2 SYGVQD (reference sequence). The CDR3, as DNA: TGCGCCAGCAGTGAGTCGAGACAGGGATCACCTTATGGCTACACCTTC. Translating gives CASSESRQGSPYGYTF.

This sequence joins TRBV2 and TRBJ2-1; no clear D. Germline CDR1 and CDR2: SNHLY and FYNNEI. This CDR3 spans 12 amino acids. Trimming shortened V by 3 bases and J by 4 bases, and 4 bases separated the two germline ends. As DNA, the CDR3 is TGTGCCAGCAGTGAGGGGTACAATGAGCAGTTCTTC. Its protein is CASSEGYNEQFF. Filled out from reference TRBV2 and TRBJ2-1, the complete variable domain reads EPEVTQTPSHQVTQMGQEVILRCVPISNHLYFYWYRQILGQKVEFLVSFYNNEISEKSEIFDDQFSVERPDGSNFTLKIRSTKLEDSAMYFCASSEGYNEQFFGPGTRLTVL.

The chain is built from TRBV5-1 and TRBJ2-7, with TRBD2 matching 10 bases. CDR3 length: 18 amino acids. With 4 bases clipped from V and 1 base from J, the junction kept 14 bases outside the gene matches. Germline V lookup: CDR1 SGHRS, CDR2 YFSETQ. DNA for the CDR3: TGCGCCAGCAGCCAAAAGAAACTAGCGGGACGAAGGTCCTACGAGCAGTACTTC. This codes for CASSQKKLAGRRSYEQYF.

The CDR3 is CASSPAVGGTEAFF. CDR3 nucleotide sequence: TGTGCCAGCAGCCCCGCCGTTGGGGGAACTGAAGCTTTCTTT. The chain combines TRBV7-9 with TRBJ1-1, with a tentative D call TRBD1 (5 bases). CDR1 is SEHNR, CDR2 FQNEAQ, per germline (reference sequence). This CDR3 contains 14 residues. V was trimmed by 5 bases and J by 5 bases, leaving 15 bases between them. The full variable domain, completed using reference TRBV7-9 and TRBJ1-1, is DTGVSQNPRHKITKRGQNVTFRCDPISEHNRLYWYRQTLGQGPEFLTYFQNEAQLEKSRLLSDRFSAERPKGSFSTLEIQRTEQGDSAMYLCASSPAVGGTEAFFGQGTRLTVV.

This clone was found once. The V call is TRBV4-1, the J call TRBJ2-1; 9 positions agree with TRBD1. Germline loops: CDR1 MGHRA, CDR2 YSYEKL. The CDR3 covers 17 residues. Germline trimming cut 3 bases from V and 0 bases from J; bases unmatched to any gene: 6. CDR3 region: CASSQGQGAFSYNEQFF. CDR3 sequence (DNA): TGCGCCAGCAGCCAGGGACAGGGAGCCTTCTCCTACAATGAGCAGTTCTTC.